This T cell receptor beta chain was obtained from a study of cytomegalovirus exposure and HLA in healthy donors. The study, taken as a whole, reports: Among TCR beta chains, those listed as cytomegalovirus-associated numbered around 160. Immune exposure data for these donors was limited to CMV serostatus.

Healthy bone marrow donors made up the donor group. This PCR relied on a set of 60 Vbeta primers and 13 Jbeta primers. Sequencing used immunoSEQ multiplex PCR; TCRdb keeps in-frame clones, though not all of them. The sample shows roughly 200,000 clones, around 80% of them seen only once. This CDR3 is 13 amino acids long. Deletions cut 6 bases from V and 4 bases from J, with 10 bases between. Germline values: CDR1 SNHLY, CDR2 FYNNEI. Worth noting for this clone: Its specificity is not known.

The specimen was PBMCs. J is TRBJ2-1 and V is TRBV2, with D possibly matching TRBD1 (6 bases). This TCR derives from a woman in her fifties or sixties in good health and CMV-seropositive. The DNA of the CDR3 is TGTGCCAGCAGAACAGGGTCTTACAATGAGCAGTTCTTC. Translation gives CASRTGSYNEQFF. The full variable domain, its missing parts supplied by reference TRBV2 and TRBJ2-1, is EPEVTQTPSHQVTQMGQEVILRCVPISNHLYFYWYRQILGQKVEFLVSFYNNEISEKSEIFDDQFSVERPDGSNFTLKIRSTKLEDSAMYFCASRTGSYNEQFFGPGTRLTVL.